This is a list of T cell receptor beta chains from one sample in a study of T cells in Graves' hyperthyroidism and ophthalmopathy. TCRdb passed the multiplex PCR reads through MiXCR, listing each CDR3 protein once. The sample has about 410,000 distinct CDR3 sequences, over 12% seen once. The specimen was blood. Source of these receptors: a man between 18 and 35 years old with Graves' ophthalmopathy. The CDR3 runs from the conserved cysteine through the conserved F or W. Each record gives: J gene, D gene, clone size, V gene, CDR3 protein, CDR3 DNA. A D gene is named only where the DNA matches it firmly. The size entry is marked missing in some rows and otherwise reads once, few, many or a size class.

j_gene: TRBJ2-1
d_gene: NA
abundance: many
v_gene: TRBV10-1
CDR3aa: CASSDGFSGSNEQFF
CDR3nt: TGCGCCAGCAGTGACGGTTTTTCTGGGAGCAATGAGCAGTTCTTC

j_gene: TRBJ2-7
d_gene: NA
abundance: many
v_gene: TRBV16
CDR3aa: CASSHQDSAYEQYF
CDR3nt: TGTGCCAGCAGCCATCAGGACAGCGCCTACGAGCAGTACTTC

j_gene: TRBJ2-7
d_gene: TRBD2
abundance: many
v_gene: TRBV5-1
CDR3aa: CASSPRLAGGNEQYF
CDR3nt: TGCGCCAGCAGCCCCCGACTAGCGGGAGGTAACGAGCAGTACTTC

j_gene: TRBJ1-1
d_gene: TRBD1
abundance: NA
v_gene: TRBV6-1
CDR3aa: CASRPQGAEAFF
CDR3nt: TGTGCCAGCAGACCTCAGGGGGCTGAAGCTTTCTTT

j_gene: TRBJ2-3
d_gene: NA
abundance: many
v_gene: TRBV6-1
CDR3aa: CASSTGTSTDTQYF
CDR3nt: TGTGCCAGCAGTACGGGGACTAGCACAGATACGCAGTATTTT

j_gene: TRBJ2-7
d_gene: NA
abundance: many
v_gene: TRBV2
CDR3aa: CASIPKGQGGHEQYF
CDR3nt: TGTGCCAGCATCCCGAAGGGGCAGGGGGGCCACGAGCAGTACTTC

j_gene: TRBJ1-1
d_gene: NA
abundance: many
v_gene: TRBV6-5
CDR3aa: CASSYTTQNTEAFF
CDR3nt: TGTGCCAGCAGTTACACCACGCAAAACACTGAAGCTTTCTTT

j_gene: TRBJ2-5
d_gene: TRBD1
abundance: many
v_gene: TRBV3-1
CDR3aa: CASSPRTGQETQYF
CDR3nt: TGTGCCAGCAGCCCACGGACAGGGCAAGAGACCCAGTACTTC

j_gene: TRBJ2-3
d_gene: NA
abundance: NA
v_gene: TRBV19
CDR3aa: CASSTGTNTQYF
CDR3nt: TGTGCCAGTAGTACAGGGACAAATACGCAGTATTTT

j_gene: TRBJ2-2
d_gene: NA
abundance: few
v_gene: TRBV27
CDR3aa: CASSHRDTPTGELFF
CDR3nt: TGTGCCAGCAGTCATCGGGACACTCCTACCGGGGAGCTGTTTTTT

j_gene: TRBJ2-1
d_gene: TRBD2
abundance: many
v_gene: TRBV7-3
CDR3aa: CASSTWTSGSYEQFF
CDR3nt: TGTGCCAGCAGCACGTGGACTAGCGGGAGCTATGAGCAGTTCTTC

j_gene: TRBJ1-1
d_gene: TRBD1
abundance: many
v_gene: TRBV18
CDR3aa: CASYTTGSDSEAFF
CDR3nt: TGTGCCAGCTATACGACAGGGAGTGACTCTGAAGCTTTCTTT

j_gene: TRBJ2-1
d_gene: NA
abundance: many
v_gene: TRBV3-1
CDR3aa: CASTPRGYNEQFF
CDR3nt: TGTGCCAGCACCCCAAGAGGGTACAATGAGCAGTTCTTC

j_gene: TRBJ2-7
d_gene: NA
abundance: many
v_gene: TRBV20-1
CDR3aa: CSARPGLLYEQYF
CDR3nt: TGCAGTGCTAGACCGGGACTTCTCTACGAGCAGTACTTC

j_gene: TRBJ1-6
d_gene: TRBD1
abundance: NA
v_gene: TRBV27
CDR3aa: CASRTRDRGALRNSPLHF
CDR3nt: TGTGCCAGCAGGACCCGGGACAGGGGAGCCTTGCGTAATTCACCCCTCCACTTT

j_gene: TRBJ1-1
d_gene: NA
abundance: many
v_gene: TRBV11-2
CDR3aa: CASSPAGGLVNTEAFF
CDR3nt: TGTGCCAGCAGCCCTGCCGGGGGGCTCGTAAACACTGAAGCTTTCTTT

j_gene: TRBJ1-4
d_gene: NA
abundance: many
v_gene: TRBV12-3/TRBV12-4
CDR3aa: CASGAIRGEKLFF
CDR3nt: TGTGCCAGCGGAGCAATCAGGGGCGAAAAACTGTTTTTT

j_gene: TRBJ1-5
d_gene: TRBD1
abundance: few
v_gene: TRBV30
CDR3aa: CAWRGTGGGQPQHF
CDR3nt: TGTGCCTGGAGAGGGACAGGGGGCGGTCAGCCCCAGCATTTT

j_gene: TRBJ2-7
d_gene: TRBD1
abundance: many
v_gene: TRBV9
CDR3aa: CASSPGTGKIEQYF
CDR3nt: TGTGCCAGCAGCCCAGGGACAGGGAAGATCGAGCAGTACTTC

j_gene: TRBJ1-1
d_gene: NA
abundance: NA
v_gene: TRBV20-1
CDR3aa: CSPGGNMNTEAFF
CDR3nt: TGCAGCCCCGGGGGGAACATGAACACTGAAGCTTTCTTT

j_gene: TRBJ2-7
d_gene: NA
abundance: many
v_gene: TRBV11-2
CDR3aa: CASSLGRGLNYEQYF
CDR3nt: TGTGCCAGCAGCTTAGGTCGGGGTTTAAACTACGAGCAGTACTTC

j_gene: TRBJ1-6
d_gene: NA
abundance: many
v_gene: TRBV12-3/TRBV12-4
CDR3aa: CASSPGLENSPLHF
CDR3nt: TGTGCCAGCAGCCCGGGGTTAGAAAATTCACCCCTCCACTTT

j_gene: TRBJ2-7
d_gene: TRBD1
abundance: NA
v_gene: TRBV2
CDR3aa: CASSVLDRGAYEQYF
CDR3nt: TGTGCCAGCAGTGTCCTGGACAGGGGAGCCTACGAGCAGTACTTC

j_gene: TRBJ1-1
d_gene: TRBD1
abundance: many
v_gene: TRBV18
CDR3aa: CASSSGTGGPSTEAFF
CDR3nt: TGTGCCAGCTCATCCGGGACAGGGGGCCCTAGCACTGAAGCTTTCTTT

j_gene: TRBJ2-5
d_gene: NA
abundance: many
v_gene: TRBV11-2
CDR3aa: CASSQGNFQETQYF
CDR3nt: TGTGCCAGCAGCCAAGGGAACTTCCAAGAGACCCAGTACTTC

j_gene: TRBJ2-6
d_gene: NA
abundance: few
v_gene: TRBV9
CDR3aa: CASSALGTPSGANVLTF
CDR3nt: TGTGCCAGCAGCGCGCTCGGGACCCCCTCTGGGGCCAACGTCCTGACTTTC

j_gene: TRBJ1-6
d_gene: NA
abundance: NA
v_gene: TRBV30
CDR3aa: CAWTGTDNSPLHF
CDR3nt: TGTGCCTGGACCGGGACGGATAATTCACCCCTCCACTTT

j_gene: TRBJ2-4
d_gene: TRBD2
abundance: few
v_gene: TRBV19
CDR3aa: CASSTLTSGIAKNIQYF
CDR3nt: TGTGCCAGTAGTACCCTGACTAGCGGGATAGCCAAAAACATTCAGTACTTC

j_gene: TRBJ2-7
d_gene: TRBD2
abundance: many
v_gene: TRBV5-1
CDR3aa: CASRNSGNSYEQYF
CDR3nt: TGCGCCAGCAGAAATAGCGGGAATTCCTACGAGCAGTACTTC